This TCR beta chain originates from a study of control samples from healthy donors and cancer patients. CDR3 length: 18 amino acids. The V end lost 3 bases, the J end lost 0 bases, and 18 bases lay between the germline ends. Germline values: CDR1 KGHSH, CDR2 LQKENI. Only in-frame clones appear in the TCRdb table, and some are missing; sequencing was by immunoSEQ multiplex PCR. The sample lists under 150,000 clones, around 87% seen once, with 2.5% to 3.5% in the top ten. The V gene is TRBV18, the J gene TRBJ1-3; D perhaps matches TRBD1 (6 bases). Sequenced sample: blood. The clonotype comes from a man aged 60-69 years in good health. The chain's CDR3 is CASSPRAAGHLSGNTIYF. In DNA form, the CDR3 reads TGTGCCAGCTCACCTAGAGCTGCGGGACACCTCTCTGGAAACACCATATATTTT.